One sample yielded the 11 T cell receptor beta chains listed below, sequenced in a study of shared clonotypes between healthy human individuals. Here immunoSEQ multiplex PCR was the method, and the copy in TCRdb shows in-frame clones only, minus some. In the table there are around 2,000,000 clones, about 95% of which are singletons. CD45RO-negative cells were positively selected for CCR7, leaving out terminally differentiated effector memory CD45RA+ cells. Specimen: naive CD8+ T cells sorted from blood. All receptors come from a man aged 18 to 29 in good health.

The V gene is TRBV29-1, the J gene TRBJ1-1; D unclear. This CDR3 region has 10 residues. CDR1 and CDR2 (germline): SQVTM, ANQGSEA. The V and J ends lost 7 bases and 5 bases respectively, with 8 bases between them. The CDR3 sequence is CSGTRTEAFF. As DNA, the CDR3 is TGCAGCGGCACCCGGACTGAAGCTTTCTTT.

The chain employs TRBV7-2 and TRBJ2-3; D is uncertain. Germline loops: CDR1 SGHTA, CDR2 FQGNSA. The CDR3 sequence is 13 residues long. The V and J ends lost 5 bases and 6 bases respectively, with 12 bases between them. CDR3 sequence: CASSKDLKDTQYF. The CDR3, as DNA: TGTGCCAGCAGCAAAGACCTGAAGGATACGCAGTATTTT. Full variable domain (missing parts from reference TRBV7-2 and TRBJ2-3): GAGVSQSPSNKVTEKGKDVELRCDPISGHTALYWYRQSLGQGLEFLIYFQGNSAPDKSGLPSDRFSAERTGGSVSTLTIQRTQQEDSAVYLCASSKDLKDTQYFGPGTRLTVL.

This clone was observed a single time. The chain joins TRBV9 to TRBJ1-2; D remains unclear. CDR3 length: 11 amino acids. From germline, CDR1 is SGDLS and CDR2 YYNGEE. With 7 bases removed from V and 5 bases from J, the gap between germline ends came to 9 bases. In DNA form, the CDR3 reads TGTGCCAGCGAGAACGGGTATGGCTACACCTTC. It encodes CASENGYGYTF. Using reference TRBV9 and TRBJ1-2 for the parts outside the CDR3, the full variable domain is DSGVTQTPKHLITATGQRVTLRCSPRSGDLSVYWYQQSLDQGLQFLIQYYNGEERAKGNILERFSAQQFPDLHSELNLSSLELGDSALYFCASENGYGYTFGSGTRLTVV.

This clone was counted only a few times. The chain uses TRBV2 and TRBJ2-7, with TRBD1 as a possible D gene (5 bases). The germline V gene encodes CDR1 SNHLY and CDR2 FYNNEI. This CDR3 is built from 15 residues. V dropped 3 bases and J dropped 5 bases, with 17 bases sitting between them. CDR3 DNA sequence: TGTGCCAGCAGTGACCTGGCCGGTTTGGGGCACGAGCAGTACTTC. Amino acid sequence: CASSDLAGLGHEQYF.

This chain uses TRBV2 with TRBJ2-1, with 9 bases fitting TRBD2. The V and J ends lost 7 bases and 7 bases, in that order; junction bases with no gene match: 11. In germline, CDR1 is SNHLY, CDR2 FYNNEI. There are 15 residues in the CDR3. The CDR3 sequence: CASKFWASGENEQFF. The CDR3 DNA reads TGTGCCAGCAAGTTTTGGGCTAGCGGGGAAAATGAGCAGTTCTTC. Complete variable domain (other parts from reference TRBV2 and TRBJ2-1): EPEVTQTPSHQVTQMGQEVILRCVPISNHLYFYWYRQILGQKVEFLVSFYNNEISEKSEIFDDQFSVERPDGSNFTLKIRSTKLEDSAMYFCASKFWASGENEQFFGPGTRLTVL.

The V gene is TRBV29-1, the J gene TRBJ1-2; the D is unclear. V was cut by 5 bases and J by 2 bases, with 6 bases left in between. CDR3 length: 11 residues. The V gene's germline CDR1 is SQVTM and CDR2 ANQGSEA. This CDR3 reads CSVIGNYGYTF. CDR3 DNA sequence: TGCAGCGTTATAGGCAACTATGGCTACACCTTC.

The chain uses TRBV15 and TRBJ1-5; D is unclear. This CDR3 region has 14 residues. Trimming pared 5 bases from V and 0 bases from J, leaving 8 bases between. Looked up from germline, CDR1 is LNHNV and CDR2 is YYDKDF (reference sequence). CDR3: CATSEELSNQPQHF. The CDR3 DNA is TGTGCCACCAGCGAAGAACTTAGCAATCAGCCCCAGCATTTT.

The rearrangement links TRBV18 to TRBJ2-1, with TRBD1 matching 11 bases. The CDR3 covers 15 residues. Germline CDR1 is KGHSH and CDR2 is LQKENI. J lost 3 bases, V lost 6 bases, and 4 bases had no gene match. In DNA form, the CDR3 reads TGTGCCAGCTCTCCCGGGACAGGGGGCTACAATGAGCAGTTCTTC. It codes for CASSPGTGGYNEQFF.

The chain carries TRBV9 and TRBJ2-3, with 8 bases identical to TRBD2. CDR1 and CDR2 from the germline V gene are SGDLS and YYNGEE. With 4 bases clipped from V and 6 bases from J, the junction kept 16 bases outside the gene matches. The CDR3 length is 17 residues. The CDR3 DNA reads TGTGCCAGCAGCCCCCAGGAGCCAGCGGGAGTCCAGGATACGCAGTATTTT. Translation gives CASSPQEPAGVQDTQYF. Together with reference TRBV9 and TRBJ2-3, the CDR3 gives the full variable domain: DSGVTQTPKHLITATGQRVTLRCSPRSGDLSVYWYQQSLDQGLQFLIQYYNGEERAKGNILERFSAQQFPDLHSELNLSSLELGDSALYFCASSPQEPAGVQDTQYFGPGTRLTVL.

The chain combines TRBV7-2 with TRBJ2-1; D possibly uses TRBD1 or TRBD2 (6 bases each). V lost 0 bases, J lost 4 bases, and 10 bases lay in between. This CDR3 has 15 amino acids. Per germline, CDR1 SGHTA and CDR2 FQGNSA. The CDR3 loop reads CASSLAGGLYNEQFF. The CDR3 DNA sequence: TGTGCCAGCAGCTTAGCGGGGGGCCTATACAATGAGCAGTTCTTC.

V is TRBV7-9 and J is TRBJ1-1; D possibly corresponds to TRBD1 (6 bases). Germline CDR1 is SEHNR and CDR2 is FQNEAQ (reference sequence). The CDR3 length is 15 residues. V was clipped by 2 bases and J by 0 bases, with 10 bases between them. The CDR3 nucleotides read TGTGCCAGCAGCTTACGCGGGGGCCTGAACACTGAAGCTTTCTTT. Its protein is CASSLRGGLNTEAFF.